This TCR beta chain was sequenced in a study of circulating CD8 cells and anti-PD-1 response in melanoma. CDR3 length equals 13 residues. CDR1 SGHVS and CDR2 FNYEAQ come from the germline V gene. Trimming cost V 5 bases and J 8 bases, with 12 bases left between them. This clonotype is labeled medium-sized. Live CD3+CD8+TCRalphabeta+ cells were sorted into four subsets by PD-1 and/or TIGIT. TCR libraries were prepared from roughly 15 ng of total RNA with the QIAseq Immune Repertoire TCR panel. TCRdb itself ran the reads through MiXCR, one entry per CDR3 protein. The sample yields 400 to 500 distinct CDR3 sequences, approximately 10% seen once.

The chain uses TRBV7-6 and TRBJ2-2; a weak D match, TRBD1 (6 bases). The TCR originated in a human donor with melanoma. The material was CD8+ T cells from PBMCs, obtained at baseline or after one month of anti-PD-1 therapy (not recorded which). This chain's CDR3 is CASSKQGRGELFF. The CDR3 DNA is TGTGCCAGCAGCAAACAGGGCAGGGGGGAGCTGTTTTTT.